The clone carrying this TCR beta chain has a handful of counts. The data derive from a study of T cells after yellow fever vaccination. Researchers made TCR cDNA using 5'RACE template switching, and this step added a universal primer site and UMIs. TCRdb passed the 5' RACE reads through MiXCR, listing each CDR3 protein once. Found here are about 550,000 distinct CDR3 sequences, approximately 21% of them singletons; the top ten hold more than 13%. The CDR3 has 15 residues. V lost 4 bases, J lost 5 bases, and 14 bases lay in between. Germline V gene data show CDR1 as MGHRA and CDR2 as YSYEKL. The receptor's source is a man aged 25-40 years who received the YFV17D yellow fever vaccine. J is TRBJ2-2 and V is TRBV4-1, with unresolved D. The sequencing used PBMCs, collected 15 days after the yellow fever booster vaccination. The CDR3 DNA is TGCGCCAGCAGCCTATCTCTACAGTTGACCGGGGAGCTGTTTTTT. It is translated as CASSLSLQLTGELFF.